This TCR beta chain was captured in a study of T-cell reconstitution after alpha-beta-depleted transplantation in children. This clonotype was counted between two and nine times. Its antigen remains unknown. V shed 10 bases and J 2 bases; nucleotides not matched to a gene: 7. The CDR3 contains 15 residues. CDR1 and CDR2 (germline): SNHLY, FYNNEI. The TCRbeta library incorporated unique molecular identifiers. TCRdb re-analysed the PCR reads in MiXCR, keeping a single row per CDR3 protein. Of hundreds of thousands of distinct CDR3 sequences listed, around 7.8% are singletons. Study-wide results and limits: Approximately two months post-transplant, alpha-beta T cells reportedly originated from several hundred expanded graft clones. Once a year had passed after transplant, T-cell counts and diversity came mostly from newly produced T cells.

The TCR was taken from a male patient younger than 18 who had a stem cell transplant for acute lymphoblastic leukemia, so the T cells may come from the graft donor. The input for sequencing was PBMCs, mostly from graft donor cells, taken 180 days after TCRalphabeta/CD19-depleted stem cell transplant. The gene calls are TRBV2 and TRBJ2-6; 8 nucleotides agree with TRBD1. In nucleotides, the CDR3 is TGTGCCAACGGACAGGGTAGCGCTGGGGCCAACGTCCTGACTTTC. Translation gives CANGQGSAGANVLTF.